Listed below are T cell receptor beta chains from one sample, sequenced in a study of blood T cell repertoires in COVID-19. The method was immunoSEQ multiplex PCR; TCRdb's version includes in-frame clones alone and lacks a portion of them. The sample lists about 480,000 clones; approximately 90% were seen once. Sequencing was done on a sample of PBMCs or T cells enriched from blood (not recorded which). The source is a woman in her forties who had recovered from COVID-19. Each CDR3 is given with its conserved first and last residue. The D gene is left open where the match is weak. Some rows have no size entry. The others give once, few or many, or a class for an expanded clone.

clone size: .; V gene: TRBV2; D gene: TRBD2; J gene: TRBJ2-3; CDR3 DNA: TGTGCCTCACGGACTAGCGGGAGGGGGGATACGCAGTATTTT; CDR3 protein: CASRTSGRGDTQYF
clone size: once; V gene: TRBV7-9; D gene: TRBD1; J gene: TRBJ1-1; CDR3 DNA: TGTGCCAGCAGCTTTAGACAGGGCGCCACTGAAGCTTTCTTT; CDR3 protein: CASSFRQGATEAFF
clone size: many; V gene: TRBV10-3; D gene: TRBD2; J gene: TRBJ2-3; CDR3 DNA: TGTGCCATCAGTGCAGAGGGCGGGAGCCCAGATACGCAGTATTTT; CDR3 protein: CAISAEGGSPDTQYF
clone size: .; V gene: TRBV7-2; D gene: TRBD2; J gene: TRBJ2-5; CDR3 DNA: TGTGCCAGCAGCTTATCAAGCGGGAGGGAGACCCAGTACTTC; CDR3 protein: CASSLSSGRETQYF
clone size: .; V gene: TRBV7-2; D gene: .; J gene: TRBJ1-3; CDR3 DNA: TGTGCCAGCAGCTTCCCGTGGCTCGATGCCATATATTTT; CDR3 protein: CASSFPWLDAIYF
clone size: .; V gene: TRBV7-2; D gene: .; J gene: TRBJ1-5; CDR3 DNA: TGTGCCAGCAGCTTAGATCTCCCGGGGTATAAATATAGCAATCAGCCCCAGCATTTT; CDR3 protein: CASSLDLPGYKYSNQPQHF
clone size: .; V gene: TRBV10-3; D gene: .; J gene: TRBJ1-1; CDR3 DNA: TGTGCCACAAAGGGGGGGTACAGCATGAACACTGAAGCTTTCTTT; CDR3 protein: CATKGGYSMNTEAFF
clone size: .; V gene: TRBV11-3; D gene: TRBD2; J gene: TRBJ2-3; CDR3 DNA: TGTGCCAGCAGCCCCCGCGGGGGGAGCACAGATACGCAGTATTTT; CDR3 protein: CASSPRGGSTDTQYF
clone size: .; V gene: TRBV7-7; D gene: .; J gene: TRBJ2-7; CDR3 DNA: TGTGCTAGCAGCGCAGGGGTAGGGGCCAGCTACGAGCAGTACTTC; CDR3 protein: CASSAGVGASYEQYF
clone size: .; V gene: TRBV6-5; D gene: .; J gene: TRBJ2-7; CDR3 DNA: TGTGCCAGCAGTTACGGGCGCAGCCGACTATACGAGCAGTACTTC; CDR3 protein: CASSYGRSRLYEQYF
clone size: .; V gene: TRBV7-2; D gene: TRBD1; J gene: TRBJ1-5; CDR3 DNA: TGTGCCAGCAGCTCGACAGGGGACCGATTCAATCAGCCCCAGCATTTT; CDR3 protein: CASSSTGDRFNQPQHF
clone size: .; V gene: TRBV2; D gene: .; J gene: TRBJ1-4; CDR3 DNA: TGTGCCAGCAGTGTGGGCCTCTATCTAGAAAAACTGTTTTTT; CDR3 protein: CASSVGLYLEKLFF
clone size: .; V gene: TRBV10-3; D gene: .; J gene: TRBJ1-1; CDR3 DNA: TGTGCCATCAGCGACAGCAGCACTGAAGCTTTCTTT; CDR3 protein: CAISDSSTEAFF
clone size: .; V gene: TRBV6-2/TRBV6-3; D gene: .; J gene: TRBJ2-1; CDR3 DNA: TGTGCCAGCAGTTTGGGGGCCGTCTCCTACAATGAGCAGTTCTTC; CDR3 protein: CASSLGAVSYNEQFF
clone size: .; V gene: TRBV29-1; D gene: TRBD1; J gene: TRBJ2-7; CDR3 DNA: TGCAGCGTTGGGAGGGGGACAGGGCCCTACGAGCAGTACTTC; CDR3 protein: CSVGRGTGPYEQYF
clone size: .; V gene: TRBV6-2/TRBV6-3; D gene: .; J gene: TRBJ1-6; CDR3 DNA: TGTGCCAGCAGCCCCAGAACTTCACCCCTCCACTTT; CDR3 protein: CASSPRTSPLHF
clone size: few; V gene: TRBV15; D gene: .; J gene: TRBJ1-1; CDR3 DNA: TGTGCCACCAGCAGTCCCCACGGGGGGCTCCTGGACACTGAAGCTTTCTTT; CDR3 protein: CATSSPHGGLLDTEAFF
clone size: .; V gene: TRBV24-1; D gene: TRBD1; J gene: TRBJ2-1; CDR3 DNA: TGTGCCACCAGTGAGACACAGGGGATAAGCTCCTACAATGAGCAGTTCTTC; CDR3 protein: CATSETQGISSYNEQFF
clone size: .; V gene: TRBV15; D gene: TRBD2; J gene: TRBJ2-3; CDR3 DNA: TGTGCCACCAGCAGCCGACTAGCGGGCTTCGCAGATACGCAGTATTTT; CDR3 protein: CATSSRLAGFADTQYF
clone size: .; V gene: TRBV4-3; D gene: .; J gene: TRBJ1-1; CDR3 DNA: TGCGCCAGCAGCCAAGACGCGTGGAACACTGAAGCTTTCTTT; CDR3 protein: CASSQDAWNTEAFF